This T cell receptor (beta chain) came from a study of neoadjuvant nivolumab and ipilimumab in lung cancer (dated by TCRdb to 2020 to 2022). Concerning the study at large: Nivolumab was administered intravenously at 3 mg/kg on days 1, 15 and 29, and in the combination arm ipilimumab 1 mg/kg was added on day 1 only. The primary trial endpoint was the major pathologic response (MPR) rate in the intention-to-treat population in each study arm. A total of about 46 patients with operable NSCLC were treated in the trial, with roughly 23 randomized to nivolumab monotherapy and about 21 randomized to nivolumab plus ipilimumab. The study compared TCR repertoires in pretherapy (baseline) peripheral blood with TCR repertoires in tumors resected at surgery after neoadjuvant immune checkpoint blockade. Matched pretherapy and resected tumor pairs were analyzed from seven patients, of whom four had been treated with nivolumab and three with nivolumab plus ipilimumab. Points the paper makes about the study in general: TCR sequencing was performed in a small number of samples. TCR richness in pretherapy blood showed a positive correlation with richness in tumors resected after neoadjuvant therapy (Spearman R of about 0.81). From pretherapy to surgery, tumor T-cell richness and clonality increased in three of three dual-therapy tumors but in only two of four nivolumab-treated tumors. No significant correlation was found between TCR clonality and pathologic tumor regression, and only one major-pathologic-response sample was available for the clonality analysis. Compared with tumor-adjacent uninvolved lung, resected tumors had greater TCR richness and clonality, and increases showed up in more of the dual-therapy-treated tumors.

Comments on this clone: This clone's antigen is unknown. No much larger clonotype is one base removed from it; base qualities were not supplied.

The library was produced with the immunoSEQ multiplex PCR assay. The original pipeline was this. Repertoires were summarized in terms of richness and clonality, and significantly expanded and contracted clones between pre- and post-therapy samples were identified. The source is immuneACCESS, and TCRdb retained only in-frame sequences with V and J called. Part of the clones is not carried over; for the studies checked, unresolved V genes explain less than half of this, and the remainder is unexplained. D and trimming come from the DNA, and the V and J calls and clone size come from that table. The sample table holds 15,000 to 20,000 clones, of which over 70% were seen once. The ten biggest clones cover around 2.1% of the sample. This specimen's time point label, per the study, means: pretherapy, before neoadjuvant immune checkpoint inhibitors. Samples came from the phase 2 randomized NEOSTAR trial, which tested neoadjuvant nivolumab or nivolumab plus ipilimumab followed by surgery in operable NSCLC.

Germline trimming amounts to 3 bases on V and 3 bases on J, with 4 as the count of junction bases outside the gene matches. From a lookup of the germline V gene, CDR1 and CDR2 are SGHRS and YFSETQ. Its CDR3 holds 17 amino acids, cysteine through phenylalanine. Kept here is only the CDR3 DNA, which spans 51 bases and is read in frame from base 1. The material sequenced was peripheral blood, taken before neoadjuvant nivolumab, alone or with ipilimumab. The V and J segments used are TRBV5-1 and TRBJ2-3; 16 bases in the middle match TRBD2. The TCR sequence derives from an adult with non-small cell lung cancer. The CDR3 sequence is CASSSGTSGRATDTQYF. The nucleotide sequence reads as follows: TGCGCCAGCAGCTCGGGGACTAGCGGGAGGGCTACAGATACGCAGTATTTT.